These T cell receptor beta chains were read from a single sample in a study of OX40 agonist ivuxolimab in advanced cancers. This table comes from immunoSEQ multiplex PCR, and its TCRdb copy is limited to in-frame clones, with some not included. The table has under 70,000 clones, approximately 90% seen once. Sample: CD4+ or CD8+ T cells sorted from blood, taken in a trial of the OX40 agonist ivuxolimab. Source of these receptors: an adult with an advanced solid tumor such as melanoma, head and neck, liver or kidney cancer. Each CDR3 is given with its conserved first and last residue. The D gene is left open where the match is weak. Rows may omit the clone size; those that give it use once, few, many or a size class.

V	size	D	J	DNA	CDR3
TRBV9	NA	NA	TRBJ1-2	TGTGCCAGCAGCGTAGGCCAGGGCGATGAGGTATATGGCTACACCTTC	CASSVGQGDEVYGYTF
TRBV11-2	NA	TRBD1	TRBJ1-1	TGTGCCTCTACAGGGGACACTGAAGCTTTCTTT	CASTGDTEAFF
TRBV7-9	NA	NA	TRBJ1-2	TGTGCCAGCAGCCGACGTTCGAGGGGACTGGACTATGGCTACACCTTC	CASSRRSRGLDYGYTF
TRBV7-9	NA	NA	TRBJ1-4	TGTGCCAGCAGCTTAGTCGGGTCAGGACCAAATGAAAAACTGTTTTTT	CASSLVGSGPNEKLFF
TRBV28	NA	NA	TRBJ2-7	TGTGCCACCTCATCGGCTTTAAGCTACGAGCAGTACTTC	CATSSALSYEQYF
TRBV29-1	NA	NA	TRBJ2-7	TGCAGCGTTGGACAGGGACTCCTCGACGAGCAGTACTTC	CSVGQGLLDEQYF
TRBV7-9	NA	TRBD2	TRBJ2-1	TGTGCCAGCAGCTTAACCGGGAGGGCGATGGATGAGCAGTTCTTC	CASSLTGRAMDEQFF
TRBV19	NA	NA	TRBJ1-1	TGTGCCAGTAGTATCGGACGCCAGAACACTGAAGCTTTCTTT	CASSIGRQNTEAFF
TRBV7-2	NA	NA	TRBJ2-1	TGTGCCAGCAGCTTAATTGGGGGGAGCTCCTACAATGAGCAGTTCTTC	CASSLIGGSSYNEQFF
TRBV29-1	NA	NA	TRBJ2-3	TGCAGCGTTGACGGTCTGCTAGACACAGATACGCAGTATTTT	CSVDGLLDTDTQYF
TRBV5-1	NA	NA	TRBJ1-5	TGCGCCAGCAGCTTGGTGGGGGATCAGCCCCAGCATTTT	CASSLVGDQPQHF
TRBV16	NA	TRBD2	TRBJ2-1	TGTGCCAGCAGCCAATCGGGCAGCGGGGGGTCAGATGAGCAGTTCTTC	CASSQSGSGGSDEQFF
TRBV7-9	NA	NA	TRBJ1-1	TGTGCCAGCGCGGGGTATAGTGTGGGCCATTTGAACACTGAAGCTTTCTTT	CASAGYSVGHLNTEAFF
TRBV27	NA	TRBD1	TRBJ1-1	TGTGCCAGCAGTCCTCGGCCAGGGGGTGGCGACACTGAAGCTTTCTTT	CASSPRPGGGDTEAFF
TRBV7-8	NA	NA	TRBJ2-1	TGTGCCAGCAGCTTAAGTGGACCATACAATGAGCAGTTCTTC	CASSLSGPYNEQFF
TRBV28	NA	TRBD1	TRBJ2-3	TGTGCCAGCAGTTCCGGGACAGATACCCTGAGCACAGATACGCAGTATTTT	CASSSGTDTLSTDTQYF
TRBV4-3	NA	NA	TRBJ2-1	TGCGCCAGCAGCCAAGATACTCCCGGTAGCACGTACAATGAGCAGTTCTTC	CASSQDTPGSTYNEQFF
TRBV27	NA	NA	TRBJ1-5	TGTGCCAGCAGTTTATTTTCAGGGGCTGAAGGTCAGCCCCAGCATTTT	CASSLFSGAEGQPQHF
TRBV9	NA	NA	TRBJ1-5	TGTGCCAGCAGCGTAGAAAGCAGTCTGAATCAGCCCCAGCATTTT	CASSVESSLNQPQHF
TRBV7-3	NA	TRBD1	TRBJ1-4	TGTGCCAGCAGCTCTTTGGACAGGGTTAATGAAAAACTGTTTTTT	CASSSLDRVNEKLFF
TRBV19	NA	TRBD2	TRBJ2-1	TGTGCCAGCACCTTAGCGGGTGCCTACAATGAGCAGTTCTTC	CASTLAGAYNEQFF
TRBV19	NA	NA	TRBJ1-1	TGTGCCAGTAGTATAATACTGACAGAGAACACTGAAGCTTTCTTT	CASSIILTENTEAFF
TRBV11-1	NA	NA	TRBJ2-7	TGTGCCAGCAGCTTGGTCAGGGGTTGGGAGCAGTACTTC	CASSLVRGWEQYF
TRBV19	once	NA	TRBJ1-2	TGTGCCAGTAGTATAGCCGGGGGCTATGGCTACACCTTC	CASSIAGGYGYTF